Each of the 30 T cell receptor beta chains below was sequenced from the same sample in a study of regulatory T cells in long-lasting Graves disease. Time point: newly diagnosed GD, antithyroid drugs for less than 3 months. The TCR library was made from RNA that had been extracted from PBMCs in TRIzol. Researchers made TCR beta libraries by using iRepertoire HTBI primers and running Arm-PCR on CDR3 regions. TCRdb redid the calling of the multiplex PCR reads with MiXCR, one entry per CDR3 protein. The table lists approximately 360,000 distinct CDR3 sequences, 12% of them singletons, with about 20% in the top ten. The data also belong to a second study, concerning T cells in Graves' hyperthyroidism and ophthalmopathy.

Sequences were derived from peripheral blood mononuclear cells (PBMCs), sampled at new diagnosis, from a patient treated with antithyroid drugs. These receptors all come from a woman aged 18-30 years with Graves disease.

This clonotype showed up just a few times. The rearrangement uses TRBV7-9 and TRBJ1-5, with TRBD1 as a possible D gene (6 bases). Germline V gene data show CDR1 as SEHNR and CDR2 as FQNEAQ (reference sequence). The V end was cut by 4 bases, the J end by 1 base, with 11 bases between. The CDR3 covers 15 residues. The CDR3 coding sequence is TGTGCCAGCAGCTCGGGGACAAAAAGCAATCAGCCCCAGCATTTT. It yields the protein CASSSGTKSNQPQHF.

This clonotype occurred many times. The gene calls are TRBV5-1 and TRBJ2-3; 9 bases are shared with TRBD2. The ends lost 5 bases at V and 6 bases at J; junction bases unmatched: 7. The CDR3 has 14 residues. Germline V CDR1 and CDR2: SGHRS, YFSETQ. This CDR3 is CASRGGGAADTQYF. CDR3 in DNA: TGCGCCAGCAGGGGCGGGGGGGCGGCGGATACGCAGTATTTT.

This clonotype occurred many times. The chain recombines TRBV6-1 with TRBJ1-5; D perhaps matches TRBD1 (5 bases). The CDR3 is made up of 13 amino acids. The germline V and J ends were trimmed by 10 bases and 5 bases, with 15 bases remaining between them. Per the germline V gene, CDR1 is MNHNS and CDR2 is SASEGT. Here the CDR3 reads CATLNQGYQPQHF. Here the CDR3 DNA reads TGTGCCACGTTAAACCAGGGATATCAGCCCCAGCATTTT.

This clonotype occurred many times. The CDR3, as DNA: TGTGCCAGCAGCCAAGATCTATCCGCTGCAAGGAGACGATGGTTACCCCTCCACTTT. It specifies CASSQDLSAARRRWLPLHF. This chain links TRBV3-1 with TRBJ1-6; D gene unclear. Germline values: CDR1 LGHDT, CDR2 YNNKEL (reference sequence). V lost 0 bases to trimming and J lost 12 bases, with 27 bases between them. The CDR3 extends over 19 amino acids.

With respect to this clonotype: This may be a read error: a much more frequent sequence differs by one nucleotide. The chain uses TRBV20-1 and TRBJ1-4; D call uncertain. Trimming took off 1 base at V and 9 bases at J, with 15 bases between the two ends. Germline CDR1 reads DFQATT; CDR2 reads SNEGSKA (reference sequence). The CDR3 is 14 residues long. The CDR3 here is CSARGPGIAQKLFF. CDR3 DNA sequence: TGCAGTGCTAGAGGCCCCGGGATAGCGCAAAAACTGTTTTTT.

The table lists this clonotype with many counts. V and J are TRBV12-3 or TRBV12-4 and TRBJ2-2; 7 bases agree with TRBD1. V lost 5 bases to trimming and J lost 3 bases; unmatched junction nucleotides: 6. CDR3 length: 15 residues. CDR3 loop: CASSPGQTDTGELFF. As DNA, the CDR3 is TGTGCCAGCAGTCCGGGACAGACAGACACCGGGGAGCTGTTTTTT.

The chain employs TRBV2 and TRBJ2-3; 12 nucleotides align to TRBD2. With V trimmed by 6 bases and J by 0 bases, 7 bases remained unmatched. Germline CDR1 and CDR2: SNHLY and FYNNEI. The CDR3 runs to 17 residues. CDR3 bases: TGTGCCAGCAGGACACTAGCGGGAGGAACTAGCACAGATACGCAGTATTTT. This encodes CASRTLAGGTSTDTQYF.

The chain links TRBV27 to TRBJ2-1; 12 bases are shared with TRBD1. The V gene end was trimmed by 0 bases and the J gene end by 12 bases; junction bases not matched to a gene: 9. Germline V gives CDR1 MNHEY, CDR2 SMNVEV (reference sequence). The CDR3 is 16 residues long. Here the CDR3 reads CASSLSRRDRGRGQFF. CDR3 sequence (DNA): TGTGCCAGCAGTTTATCGAGGAGGGACAGGGGGCGGGGGCAGTTCTTC.

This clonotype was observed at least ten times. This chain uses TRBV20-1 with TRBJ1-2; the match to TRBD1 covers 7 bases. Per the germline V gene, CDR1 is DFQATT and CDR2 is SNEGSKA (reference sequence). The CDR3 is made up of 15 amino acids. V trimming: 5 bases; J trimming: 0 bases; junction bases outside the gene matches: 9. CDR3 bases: TGCAGTGCTCAAGCCTGGGACAGCGCTAACTATGGCTACACCTTC. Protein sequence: CSAQAWDSANYGYTF.

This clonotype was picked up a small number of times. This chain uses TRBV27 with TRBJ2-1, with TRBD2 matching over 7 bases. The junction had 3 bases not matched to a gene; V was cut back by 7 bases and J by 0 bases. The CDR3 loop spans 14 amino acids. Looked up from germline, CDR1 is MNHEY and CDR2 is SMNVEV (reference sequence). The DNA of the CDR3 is TGTGCCAGCACGCGGGGGAGCTCCTACAATGAGCAGTTCTTC. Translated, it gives CASTRGSSYNEQFF.

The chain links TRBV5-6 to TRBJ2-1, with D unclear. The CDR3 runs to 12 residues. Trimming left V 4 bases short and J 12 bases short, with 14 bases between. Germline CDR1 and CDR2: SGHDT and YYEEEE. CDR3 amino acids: CASSLGPTGQFF. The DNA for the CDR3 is TGTGCCAGCAGCCTAGGACCGACCGGGCAGTTCTTC.

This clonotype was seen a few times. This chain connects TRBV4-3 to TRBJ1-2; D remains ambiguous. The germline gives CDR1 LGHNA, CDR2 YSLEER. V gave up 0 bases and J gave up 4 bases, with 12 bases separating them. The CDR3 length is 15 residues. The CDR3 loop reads CASSQDTRALYGYTF. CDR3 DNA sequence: TGCGCCAGCAGCCAAGACACTCGCGCTCTCTATGGCTACACCTTC.

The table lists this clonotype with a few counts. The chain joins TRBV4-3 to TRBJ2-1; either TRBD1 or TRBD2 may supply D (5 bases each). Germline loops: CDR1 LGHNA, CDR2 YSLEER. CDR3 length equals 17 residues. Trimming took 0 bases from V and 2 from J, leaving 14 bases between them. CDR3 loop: CASSQDVRQGPYNEQFF. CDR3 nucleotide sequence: TGCGCCAGCAGCCAAGACGTGAGGCAGGGACCCTACAATGAGCAGTTCTTC.

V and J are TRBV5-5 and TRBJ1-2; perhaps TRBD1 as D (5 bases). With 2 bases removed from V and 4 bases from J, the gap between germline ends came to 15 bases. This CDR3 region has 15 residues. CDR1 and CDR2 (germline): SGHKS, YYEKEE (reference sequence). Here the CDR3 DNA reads TGTGCCAGCAGCTTAACCTGGGGGACCGGCTATGGCTACACCTTC. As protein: CASSLTWGTGYGYTF.

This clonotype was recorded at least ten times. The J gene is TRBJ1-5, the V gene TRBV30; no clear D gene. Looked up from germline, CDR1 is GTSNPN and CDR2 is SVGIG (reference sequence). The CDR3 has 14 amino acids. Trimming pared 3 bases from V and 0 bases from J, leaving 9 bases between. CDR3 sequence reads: CAWRDGVSNQPQHF. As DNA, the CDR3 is TGTGCCTGGAGGGACGGAGTTAGCAATCAGCCCCAGCATTTT.

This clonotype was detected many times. This chain's CDR3 is CASSLDGGSNQPQHF. The CDR3 DNA is TGTGCCAGCAGTTTGGACGGGGGAAGCAATCAGCCCCAGCATTTT. The chain recombines TRBV6-5 with TRBJ1-5, with D possibly matching TRBD1 (5 bases). V was clipped by 4 bases and J by 1 base, with 11 bases between them. The germline gives CDR1 MNHEY, CDR2 SVGAGI. The CDR3 contains 15 residues.

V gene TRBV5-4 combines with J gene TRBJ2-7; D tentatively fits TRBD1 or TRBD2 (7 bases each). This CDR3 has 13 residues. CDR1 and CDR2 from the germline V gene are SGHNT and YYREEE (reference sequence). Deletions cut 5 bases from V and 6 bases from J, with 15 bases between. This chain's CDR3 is CASSQGGVLEQYV. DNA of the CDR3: TGTGCCAGCAGTCAGGGGGGGGTTCTCGAGCAGTACGTC.

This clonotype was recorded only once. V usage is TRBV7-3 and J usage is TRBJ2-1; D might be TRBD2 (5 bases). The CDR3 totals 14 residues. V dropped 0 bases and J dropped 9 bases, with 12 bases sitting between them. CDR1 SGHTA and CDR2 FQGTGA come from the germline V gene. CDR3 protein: CASSLTSGMGEQFF. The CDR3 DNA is TGTGCCAGCAGCTTAACCTCCGGGATGGGTGAGCAGTTCTTC.

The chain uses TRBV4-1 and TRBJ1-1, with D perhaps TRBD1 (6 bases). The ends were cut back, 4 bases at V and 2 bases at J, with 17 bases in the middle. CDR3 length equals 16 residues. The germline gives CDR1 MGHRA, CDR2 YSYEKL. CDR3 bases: TGCGCCAGCAGCCCTGTCCCGAGGACAGCTAACACTGAAGCTTTCTTT. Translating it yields CASSPVPRTANTEAFF.

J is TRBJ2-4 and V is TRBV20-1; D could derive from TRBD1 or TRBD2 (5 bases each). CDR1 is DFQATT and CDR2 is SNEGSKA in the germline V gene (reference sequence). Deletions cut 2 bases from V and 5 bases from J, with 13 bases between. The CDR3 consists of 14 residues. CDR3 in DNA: TGCAGTGCTAGAAAAGGGATGGGGGAAAACATTCAGTACTTC. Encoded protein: CSARKGMGENIQYF.

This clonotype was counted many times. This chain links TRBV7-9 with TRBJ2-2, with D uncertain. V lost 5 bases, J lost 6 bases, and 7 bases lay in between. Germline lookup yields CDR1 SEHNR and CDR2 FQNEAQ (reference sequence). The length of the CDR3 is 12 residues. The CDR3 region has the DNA TGTGCCAGCAGCCAGATTCCCGGGGAGCTGTTTTTT. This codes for CASSQIPGELFF.

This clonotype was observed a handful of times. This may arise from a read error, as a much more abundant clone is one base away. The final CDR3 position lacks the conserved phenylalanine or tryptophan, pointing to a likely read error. CDR3 loop: CASSYSFGGGTGDSYEQYS. CDR3 sequence (DNA): TGTGCCAGCAGTTACTCGTTCGGGGGTGGAACGGGAGACTCCTACGAGCAGTACTCC. The V and J genes are TRBV12-3 or TRBV12-4 and TRBJ2-7; possible D gene TRBD2, 6 bases. V was pared by 4 bases and J by 0 bases, with 25 bases between. This CDR3 has 19 amino acids.

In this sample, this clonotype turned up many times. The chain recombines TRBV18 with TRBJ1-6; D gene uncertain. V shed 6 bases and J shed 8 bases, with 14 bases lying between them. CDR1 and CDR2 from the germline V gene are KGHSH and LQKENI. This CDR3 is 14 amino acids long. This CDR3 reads CASSFPGGDSPLHF. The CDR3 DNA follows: TGTGCCAGCTCTTTCCCAGGTGGAGATTCACCCCTCCACTTT.

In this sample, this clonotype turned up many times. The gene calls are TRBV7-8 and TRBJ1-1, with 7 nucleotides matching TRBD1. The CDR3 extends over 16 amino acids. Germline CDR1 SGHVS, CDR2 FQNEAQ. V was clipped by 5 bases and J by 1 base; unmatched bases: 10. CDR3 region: CASSSTPGTENTEAFF. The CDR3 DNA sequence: TGTGCCAGCAGCAGTACACCCGGGACAGAGAACACTGAAGCTTTCTTT. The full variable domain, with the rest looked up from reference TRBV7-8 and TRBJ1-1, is GAGVSQSPRYKVAKRGQDVALRCDPISGHVSLFWYQQALGQGPEFLTYFQNEAQLDKSGLPSDRFFAERPEGSVSTLKIQRTQQEDSAVYLCASSSTPGTENTEAFFGQGTRLTVV.

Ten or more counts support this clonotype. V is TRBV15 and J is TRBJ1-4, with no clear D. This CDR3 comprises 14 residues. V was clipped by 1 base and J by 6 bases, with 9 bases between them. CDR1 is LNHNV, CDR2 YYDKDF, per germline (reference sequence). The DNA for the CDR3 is TGTGCCACCAGCAGAGTTACCGACGATGAAAAACTGTTTTTT. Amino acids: CATSRVTDDEKLFF.

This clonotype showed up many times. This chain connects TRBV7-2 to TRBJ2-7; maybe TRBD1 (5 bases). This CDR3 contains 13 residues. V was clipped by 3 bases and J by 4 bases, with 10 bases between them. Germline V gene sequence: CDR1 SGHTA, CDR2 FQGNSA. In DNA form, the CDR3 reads TGTGCCAGCAGCTTCAAGGCAGGGTACGAGCAGTACGTC. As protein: CASSFKAGYEQYV.

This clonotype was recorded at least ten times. For the CDR3, the DNA is TGTGCCTGGAGCCAACGACAGGTAGCTCAGCCCCAGCATTTT. Translating gives CAWSQRQVAQPQHF. The chain combines TRBV30 with TRBJ1-5, with a possible D match to TRBD1 (6 bases). The CDR3 runs to 14 residues. Germline V CDR1 and CDR2: GTSNPN, SVGIG (reference sequence). Trimming removed 3 bases from V and 6 bases from J, with 15 bases in between. Using reference TRBV30 and TRBJ1-5 for the parts outside the CDR3, the full variable domain is SQTIHQWPATLVQPVGSPLSLECTVEGTSNPNLYWYRQAAGRGLQLLFYSVGIGQISSEVPQNLSASRPQDRQFILSSKKLLLSDSGFYLCAWSQRQVAQPQHFGDGTRLSIL.

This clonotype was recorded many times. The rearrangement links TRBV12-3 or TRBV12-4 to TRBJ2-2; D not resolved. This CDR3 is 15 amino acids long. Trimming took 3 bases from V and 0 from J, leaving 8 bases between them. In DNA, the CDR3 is TGTGCCAGCAGTTTTACGGAACCGAACACCGGGGAGCTGTTTTTT. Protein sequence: CASSFTEPNTGELFF.

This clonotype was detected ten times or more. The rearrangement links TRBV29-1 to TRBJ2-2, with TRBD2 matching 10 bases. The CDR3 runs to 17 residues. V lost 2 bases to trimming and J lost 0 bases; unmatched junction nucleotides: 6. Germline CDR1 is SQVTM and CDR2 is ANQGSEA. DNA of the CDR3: TGCAGCGTTGAACTAGCGGGGGCCTACGCGAACACCGGGGAGCTGTTTTTT. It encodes CSVELAGAYANTGELFF.

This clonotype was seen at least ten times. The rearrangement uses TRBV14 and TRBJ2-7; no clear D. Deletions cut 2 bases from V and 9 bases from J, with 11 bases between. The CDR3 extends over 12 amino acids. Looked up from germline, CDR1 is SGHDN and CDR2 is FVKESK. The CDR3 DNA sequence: TGTGCCAGCAGCCAAACGACAAGACGGCAGTACTTC. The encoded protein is CASSQTTRRQYF.